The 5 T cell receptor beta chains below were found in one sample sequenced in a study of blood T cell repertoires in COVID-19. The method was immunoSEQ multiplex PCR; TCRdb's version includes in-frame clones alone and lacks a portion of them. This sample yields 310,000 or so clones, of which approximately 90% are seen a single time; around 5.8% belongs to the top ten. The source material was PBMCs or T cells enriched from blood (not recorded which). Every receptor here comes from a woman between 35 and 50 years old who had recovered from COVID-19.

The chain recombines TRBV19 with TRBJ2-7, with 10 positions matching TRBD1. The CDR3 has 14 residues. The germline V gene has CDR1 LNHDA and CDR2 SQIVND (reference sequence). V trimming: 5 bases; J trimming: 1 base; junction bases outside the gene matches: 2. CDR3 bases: TGTGCCAGTAGTGGGGACAGGGGTTCCTACGAGCAGTACTTC. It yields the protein CASSGDRGSYEQYF.

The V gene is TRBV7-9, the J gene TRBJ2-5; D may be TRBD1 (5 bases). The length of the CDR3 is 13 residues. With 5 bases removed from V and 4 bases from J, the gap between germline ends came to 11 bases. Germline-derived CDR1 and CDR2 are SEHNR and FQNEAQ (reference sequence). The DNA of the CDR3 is TGTGCCAGCAGCACAAGGGGCCCAGAGACCCAGTACTTC. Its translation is CASSTRGPETQYF.

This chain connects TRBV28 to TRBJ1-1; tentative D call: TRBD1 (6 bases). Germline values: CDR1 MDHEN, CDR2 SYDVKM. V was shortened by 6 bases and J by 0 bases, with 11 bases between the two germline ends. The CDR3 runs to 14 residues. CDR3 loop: CASRGDNLNTEAFF. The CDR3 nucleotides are TGTGCCAGCAGGGGGGACAACCTGAACACTGAAGCTTTCTTT. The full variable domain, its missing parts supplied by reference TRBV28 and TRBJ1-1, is DVKVTQSSRYLVKRTGEKVFLECVQDMDHENMFWYRQDPGLGLRLIYFSYDVKMKEKGDIPEGYSVSREKKERFSLILESASTNQTSMYLCASRGDNLNTEAFFGQGTRLTVV.

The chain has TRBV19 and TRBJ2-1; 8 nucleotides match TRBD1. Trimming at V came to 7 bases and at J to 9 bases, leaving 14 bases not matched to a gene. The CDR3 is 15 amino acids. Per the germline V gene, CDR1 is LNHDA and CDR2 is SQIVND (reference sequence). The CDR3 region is CASKVRTGREGEQFF. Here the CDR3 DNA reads TGTGCCAGTAAGGTTCGGACAGGGCGAGAGGGTGAGCAGTTCTTC.

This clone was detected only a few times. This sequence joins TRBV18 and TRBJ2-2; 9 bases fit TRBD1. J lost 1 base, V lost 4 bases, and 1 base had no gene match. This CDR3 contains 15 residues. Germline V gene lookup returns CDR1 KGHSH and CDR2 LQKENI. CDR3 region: CASSRDRENTGELFF. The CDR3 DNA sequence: TGTGCCAGCTCACGGGACAGGGAGAACACCGGGGAGCTGTTTTTT.